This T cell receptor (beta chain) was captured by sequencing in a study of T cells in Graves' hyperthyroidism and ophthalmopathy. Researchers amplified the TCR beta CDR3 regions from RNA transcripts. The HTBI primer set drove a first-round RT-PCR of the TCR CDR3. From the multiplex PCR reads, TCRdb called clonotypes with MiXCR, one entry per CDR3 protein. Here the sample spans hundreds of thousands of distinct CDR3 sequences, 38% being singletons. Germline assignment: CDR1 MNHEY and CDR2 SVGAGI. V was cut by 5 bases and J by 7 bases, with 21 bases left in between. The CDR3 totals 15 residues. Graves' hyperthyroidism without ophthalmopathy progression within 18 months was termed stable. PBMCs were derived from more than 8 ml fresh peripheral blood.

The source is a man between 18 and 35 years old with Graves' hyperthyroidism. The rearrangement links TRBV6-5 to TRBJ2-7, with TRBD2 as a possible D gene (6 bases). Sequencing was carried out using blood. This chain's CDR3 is CASSLSAGPVDEQYF. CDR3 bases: TGTGCCAGCAGTCTATCGGCGGGGCCCGTGGATGAGCAGTACTTC.